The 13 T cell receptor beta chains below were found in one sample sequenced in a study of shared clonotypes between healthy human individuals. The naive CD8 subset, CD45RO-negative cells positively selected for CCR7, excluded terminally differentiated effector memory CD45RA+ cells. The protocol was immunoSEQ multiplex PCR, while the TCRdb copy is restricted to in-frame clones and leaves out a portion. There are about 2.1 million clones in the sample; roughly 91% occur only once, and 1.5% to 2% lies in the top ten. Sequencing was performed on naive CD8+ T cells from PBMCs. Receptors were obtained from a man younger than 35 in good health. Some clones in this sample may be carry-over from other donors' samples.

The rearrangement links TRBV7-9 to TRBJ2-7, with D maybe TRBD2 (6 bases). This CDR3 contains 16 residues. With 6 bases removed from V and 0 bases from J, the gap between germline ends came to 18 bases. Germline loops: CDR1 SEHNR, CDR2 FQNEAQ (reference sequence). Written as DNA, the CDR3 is TGTGCCAGCAGTCCACAAGACGGGGGTATCTCCTACGAGCAGTACTTC. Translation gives CASSPQDGGISYEQYF.

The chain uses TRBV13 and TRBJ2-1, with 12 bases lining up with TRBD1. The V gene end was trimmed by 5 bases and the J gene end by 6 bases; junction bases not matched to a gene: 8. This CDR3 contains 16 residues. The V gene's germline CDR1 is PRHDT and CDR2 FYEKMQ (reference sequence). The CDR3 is CASSPSGQGASNEQFF. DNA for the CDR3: TGTGCCAGCAGCCCTTCGGGACAGGGGGCGAGCAATGAGCAGTTCTTC. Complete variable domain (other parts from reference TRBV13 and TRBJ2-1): AAGVIQSPRHLIKEKRETATLKCYPIPRHDTVYWYQQGPGQDPQFLISFYEKMQSDKGSIPDRFSAQQFSDYHSELNMSSLELGDSALYFCASSPSGQGASNEQFFGPGTRLTVL.

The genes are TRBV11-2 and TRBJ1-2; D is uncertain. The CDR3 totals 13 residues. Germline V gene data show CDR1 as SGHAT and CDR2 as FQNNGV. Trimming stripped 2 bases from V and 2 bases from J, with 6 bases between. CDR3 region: CASSLFPNYGYTF. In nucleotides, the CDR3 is TGTGCCAGCAGCTTATTTCCCAACTATGGCTACACCTTC.

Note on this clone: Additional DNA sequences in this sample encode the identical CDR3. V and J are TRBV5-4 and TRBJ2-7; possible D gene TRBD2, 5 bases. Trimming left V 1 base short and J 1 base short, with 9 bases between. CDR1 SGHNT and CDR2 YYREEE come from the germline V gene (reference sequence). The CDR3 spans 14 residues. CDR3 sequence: CASSLRGRSYEQYF. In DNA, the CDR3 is TGTGCCAGCAGCTTGCGGGGAAGGTCCTACGAGCAGTACTTC.

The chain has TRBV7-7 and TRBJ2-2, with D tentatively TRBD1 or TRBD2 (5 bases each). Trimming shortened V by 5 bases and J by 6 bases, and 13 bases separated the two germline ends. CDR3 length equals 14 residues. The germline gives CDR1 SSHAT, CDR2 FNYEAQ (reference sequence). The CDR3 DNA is TGTGCCAGCAGCATACTTCGGGGCTCCGGGGAGCTGTTTTTT. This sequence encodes CASSILRGSGELFF.

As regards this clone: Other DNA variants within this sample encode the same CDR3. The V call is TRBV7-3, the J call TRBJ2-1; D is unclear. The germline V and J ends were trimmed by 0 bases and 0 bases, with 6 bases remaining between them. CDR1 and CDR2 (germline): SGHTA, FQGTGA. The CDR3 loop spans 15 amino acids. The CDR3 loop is CASSLTPGSYNEQFF. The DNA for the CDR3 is TGTGCCAGCAGCTTAACGCCAGGCTCCTACAATGAGCAGTTCTTC.

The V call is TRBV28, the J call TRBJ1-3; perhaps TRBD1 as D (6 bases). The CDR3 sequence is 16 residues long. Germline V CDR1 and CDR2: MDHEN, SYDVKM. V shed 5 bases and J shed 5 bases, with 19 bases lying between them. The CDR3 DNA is TGTGCCAGCAGTAAGGACAGTTTGTCTGGAAGAAACACCATATATTTT. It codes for CASSKDSLSGRNTIYF.

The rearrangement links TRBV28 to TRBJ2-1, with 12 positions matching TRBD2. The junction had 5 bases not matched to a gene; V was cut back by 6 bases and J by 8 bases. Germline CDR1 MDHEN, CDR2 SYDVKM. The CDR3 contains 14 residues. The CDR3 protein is CASSWRTSGDEQFF. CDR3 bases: TGTGCCAGCAGCTGGCGGACTAGCGGGGATGAGCAGTTCTTC.

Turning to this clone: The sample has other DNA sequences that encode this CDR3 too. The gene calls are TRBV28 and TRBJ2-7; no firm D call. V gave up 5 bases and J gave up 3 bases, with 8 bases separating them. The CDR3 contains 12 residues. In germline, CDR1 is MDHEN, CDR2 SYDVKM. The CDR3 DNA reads TGTGCCAGCAGTCTAAGCCTCTACGAGCAGTACTTC. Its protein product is CASSLSLYEQYF.

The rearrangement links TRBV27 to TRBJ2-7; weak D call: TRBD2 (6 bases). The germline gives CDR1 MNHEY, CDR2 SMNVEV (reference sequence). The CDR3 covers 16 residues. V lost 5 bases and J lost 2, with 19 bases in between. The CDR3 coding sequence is TGTGCCAGCAGTCCGAGTAAAGGCGGGATTACCTACGAGCAGTACTTC. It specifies CASSPSKGGITYEQYF.

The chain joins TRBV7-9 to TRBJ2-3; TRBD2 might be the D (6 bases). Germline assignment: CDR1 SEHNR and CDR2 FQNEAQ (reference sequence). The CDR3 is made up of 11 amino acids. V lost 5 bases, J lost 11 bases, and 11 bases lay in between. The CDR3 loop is CASSLGTEQYF. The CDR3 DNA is TGTGCCAGCAGCCTCGGGACTGAGCAGTATTTT.

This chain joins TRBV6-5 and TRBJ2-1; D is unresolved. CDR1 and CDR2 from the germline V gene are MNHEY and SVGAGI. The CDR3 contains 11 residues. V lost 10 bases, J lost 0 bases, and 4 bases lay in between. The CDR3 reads CATGSYNEQFF. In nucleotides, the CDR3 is TGTGCCACCGGCTCCTACAATGAGCAGTTCTTC.

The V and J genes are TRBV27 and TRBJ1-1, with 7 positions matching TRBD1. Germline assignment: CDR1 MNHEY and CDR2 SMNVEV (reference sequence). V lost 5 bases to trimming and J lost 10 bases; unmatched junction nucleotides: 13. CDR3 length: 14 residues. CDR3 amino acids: CASSPREGGAGAFF. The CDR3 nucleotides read TGTGCCAGCAGTCCGCGGGAAGGGGGCGCCGGAGCTTTCTTT.